The clone carrying this T cell receptor beta chain showed up just a few times. Its specificity is unknown. Amplification of TCR alpha and beta CDR3 regions from RNA used iRepertoire nested multiplex PCR. MiXCR was run by TCRdb on the multiplex PCR reads, yielding one entry per CDR3 protein. The table has around 140,000 distinct CDR3 sequences, roughly two fifths seen once. The data derive from a study of glioma-infiltrating T cells. General study findings and limits: Above-expected tissue-blood divergence occurred in all gliomas, most in low-grade ones.

CDR1 and CDR2 from the germline V gene are DFQATT and SNEGSKA (reference sequence). Between the trimmed V and J ends, which lost 6 bases and 6 bases, there was a span of 19 bases. This CDR3 is 14 amino acids long. Material for sequencing was glioma tissue, nonneoplastic brain tissue, or PBMCs (not recorded which). This sequence originates from a human donor with low-grade glioma or glioblastoma, undergoing nonglioma brain surgery, or in good health (not recorded which). The chain carries TRBV20-1 and TRBJ2-3; no firm D call. The CDR3 loop is CSAVGPSRMDTQYF. The CDR3 coding sequence is TGCAGTGCCGTCGGGCCCTCCCGAATGGATACGCAGTATTTT.